This passage covers 2 T cell receptor beta chains from one sample sequenced in a study of blood T cells in healthy people across ages. Alongside a J-beta primer mix, a sample-barcoded 5' primer served in a second PCR lasting roughly 7 to 12 cycles. In TCRdb, the 5' RACE reads were re-called with MiXCR into one record per CDR3 protein. The sample yields 650,000 to 1,000,000 distinct CDR3 sequences, 35% to 40% seen once. The sample consisted of blood. The receptors stem from a man younger than 35 in good health.

This chain links TRBV7-2 with TRBJ2-2; the D gene is possibly TRBD2 (5 bases). This CDR3 has 18 residues. CDR1 is SGHTA, CDR2 FQGNSA, per germline. Between the trimmed V and J ends, which lost 2 bases and 5 bases, there was a span of 21 bases. The CDR3: CASSLPSGREIPTGELFF. In nucleotides, the CDR3 is TGTGCCAGCAGCTTACCCTCTGGACGGGAAATTCCGACCGGGGAGCTGTTTTTT.

This clonotype occurred a few times. The chain carries TRBV5-1 and TRBJ2-5, with D perhaps assigned TRBD1 or TRBD2 (5 bases each). Germline CDR1 is SGHRS and CDR2 is YFSETQ. The CDR3 sequence is 13 residues long. Trimming took 4 bases from V and 11 from J, leaving 18 bases between them. This chain's CDR3 is CASSPWDGVEQYF. CDR3 nucleotide sequence: TGCGCCAGCAGCCCCTGGGACGGCGTAGAGCAGTACTTC.